This T cell receptor beta chain originates from a study of early T cells in non-severe SARS-CoV-2 infection (dated by TCRdb to about 2021). Context from the whole study: Because TCR sequencing was done on bulk RNA from unsorted whole blood, the alpha and beta chains could not be paired.

Study-level results and caveats: VDJdb matching was skewed toward anti-spike CD8 responses and likely underestimated virus-specific expansions, missing private and CD4 specificities.

The library was generated by 5' RACE. Instrument used: NextSeq 500. In the TCR library protocol, unique molecular identifiers were attached to individual cDNA molecules to correct for PCR bias and sequencing error. Sequencing covered both TCR alpha and beta chains, and within each sample the abundances of alpha and beta sequences were tightly co-correlated. Per the original workflow: Decombinator V4 was used to perform V gene, J gene and CDR3 annotation of TCR sequences. Expanded TCRs were defined as changing significantly between any two time points under a Poisson model with p below 0.0001. Abundances of TCRs were expressed as counts per million after normalisation to the total number of TCRs sequenced in each sample. VDJdb, accessed on 1 November 2021, was searched for TCRs annotated for CMV, EBV and SARS-CoV-2, and TCRs annotated for more than one antigen were excluded. The public reads were reprocessed in TCRdb via fastp at Q25 and MiXCR, keeping in-frame beta chains. Duplicate CDR3 protein sequences are folded into a single record with the most common DNA and genes. In this record, the V and J calls reflect TCRdb's handling and not the investigators' own analysis. This sample comprises 50,000 to 75,000 distinct CDR3 sequences, 5% to 6.5% of them detected only once. Jointly, the top ten make up roughly 3.5% of the sample.

On this clonotype: Its antigen target is currently unknown. One base away there is no much larger clone; base qualities are not given.

The study was a case-control design nested within a healthcare worker cohort in London, UK, with weekly nasopharyngeal swab PCR tests and blood sampling. Healthcare workers were recruited between 23 and 31 March 2020, during the week of the UK lockdown, and were followed weekly for up to roughly 16 weeks. This specimen was whole blood, taken at baseline. This receptor was identified in an adult who was a healthcare worker with PCR-confirmed SARS-CoV-2 infection or an uninfected control (not recorded which).

The CDR3 protein is CASGTQSGLSPLHF. The nucleotides are TGTGCCAGCGGAACCCAATCTGGGCTTTCACCCCTCCACTTT. The rearranged segments are TRBV7-9 and TRBJ1-6; the D gene lacks a confident call. There are 14 amino acids in the CDR3, from cysteine to phenylalanine inclusive. CDR3 DNA is the only sequence kept; it has 42 bases, read in frame from the first base. Looking up the germline V gene (reference sequence) yields CDR1 SEHNR and CDR2 FQNEAQ. The trim is 8 bases for V and 9 bases for J, with a gap of 17 bases between the germline ends.